This T cell receptor beta chain was recorded in a study of human T cells and chemical hapten exposure. Individual cDNA molecules in this library carried unique molecular identifiers. TCRdb re-derived calls from the RACE reads in MiXCR, one entry per CDR3 protein. The sample has some 82,000 distinct CDR3 sequences, approximately 7% seen once. V lost 5 bases to trimming and J lost 7 bases, with 17 bases between them. Looked up from germline, CDR1 is MNHEY and CDR2 is SVGAGI. This CDR3 comprises 14 residues. Time point meaning: patch test 2, 6 weeks after DPC sensitization. Stated treatment: therapeutic diphenylcyclopropenone sensitization with weekly scalp DPC. The authors extracted total RNA from unfractionated whole blood. There are many counts of this clonotype.

Sequenced here: whole blood, sampled in connection with sensitization to the hapten diphenylcyclopropenone (DPC). The V gene is TRBV6-5, the J gene TRBJ1-2; D might be TRBD1 (5 bases). The sequence derives from a young woman with alopecia areata. Some clones in this sample may be carry-over from other donors' samples. CDR3 nucleotide sequence: TGTGCCAGCAGTAAAACCGGGACGGGAAGTGGCTACACCTTC. Translated: CASSKTGTGSGYTF.